This T cell receptor (beta chain) was recovered during a study of T cell repertoires in cytomegalovirus infection (dated by TCRdb to about 2019). Looking at the study overall: The HLA type of each donor mattered for the analysis, because public TCR beta signatures pointed to carriage of CMV infection along with the matching HLA type.

Sequenced on an Illumina HiSeq 1500. Using fastp trimming at Q25 and MiXCR clonotype assembly, TCRdb reanalyzed the public sequencing data and kept in-frame beta chains. Rows matching on CDR3 protein sequence are summarized as one entry with the most common DNA and genes. A total of under 300,000 distinct CDR3 sequences appear in this sample, roughly 12% of them only once. The top ten constitute 1.5% to 2% of the sample. The CDR3, from cysteine to phenylalanine, totals 15 residues. CDR3 DNA is the only sequence kept; it has 45 bases, read in frame from the first base. The junction shows trimming of 3 bases on V and 2 bases on J, plus 14 bases between the germline ends. The CDR1 and CDR2 encoded by the germline V gene are SGHDT and YYEEEE. Regarding this clonotype: Its antigen remains undetermined. No base quality values were provided; no much bigger clone lies one nucleotide off.

Overall results and qualifications from the work: In the ex vivo response, HLA-C-restricted CMV-specific TCR beta clonotypes were dominant, and in two of eight donors the single most frequent clonotype came from this HLA-C-restricted group. In both this cohort and an independent roughly 350-donor cohort, the cumulative frequency of public TCR beta family members distinguished carriers of CMV infection plus the relevant HLA type.

The sequenced sample consisted of PBMCs. The sequence came from a human donor in good health (CMV status not recorded). Some clones in this sample may be carry-over from other donors' samples. The V gene is TRBV5-6 and the J gene is TRBJ2-5, with the D gene too uncertain to name. Here is the DNA: TGTGCCAGCAGCTCCCTCCCCCGGAGACAAGAGACCCAGTACTTC. It specifies CASSSLPRRQETQYF.